These 28 T cell receptor beta chains came from one sample sequenced in a study of T cell responses to AZD1222 COVID-19 vaccine. Clones were sequenced by immunoSEQ multiplex PCR, and TCRdb holds only the in-frame ones, with some missing. Here the sample spans more than 80,000 clones, over 75% being singletons. This sample comprised peripheral blood, obtained on day 0 of AZD1222 vaccination. All receptors derive from an adult in good health.

The J gene is TRBJ1-2, the V gene TRBV29-1; TRBD1 is a possible D gene (5 bases). The germline V gene has CDR1 SQVTM and CDR2 ANQGSEA. The length of the CDR3 is 14 residues. V lost 7 bases to trimming and J lost 0 bases, with 15 bases between them. The CDR3 reads CSAAPGTANYGYTF. DNA for the CDR3: TGCAGCGCTGCACCCGGGACGGCTAACTATGGCTACACCTTC.

This sequence joins TRBV7-8 and TRBJ2-1; D might be TRBD2 (5 bases). Germline lookup yields CDR1 SGHVS and CDR2 FQNEAQ. V was clipped by 4 bases and J by 14 bases, with 15 bases between them. The CDR3 covers 12 residues. In DNA form, the CDR3 reads TGTGCCAGCAGCTCAGGAGGCCCTCAGAAGTTCTTC. Its translation: CASSSGGPQKFF.

The chain is built from TRBV10-1 and TRBJ1-1, with no clear D. The CDR3 is 12 amino acids. Trimming removed 0 bases at V and 11 bases at J, with 10 bases between. Germline-derived CDR1 and CDR2 are WNHNN and SYGVQD (reference sequence). This CDR3 reads CASSESRVLAFF. CDR3 DNA: TGCGCCAGCAGTGAGTCTCGGGTGTTGGCTTTCTTT.

This chain links TRBV18 with TRBJ1-3, with 7 bases fitting TRBD1. With V trimmed by 3 bases and J by 7 bases, 9 bases remained unmatched. Germline V gene sequence: CDR1 KGHSH, CDR2 LQKENI. The CDR3 sequence is 15 residues long. CDR3 region: CASSPTGARRNTIYF. CDR3 nucleotides: TGTGCCAGCTCACCCACAGGGGCGAGGCGGAACACCATATATTTT.

This chain joins TRBV9 and TRBJ2-4, with D possibly TRBD2 on 6 matching bases. CDR3 length: 16 residues. Germline CDR1 and CDR2: SGDLS and YYNGEE. V was trimmed by 5 bases and J by 1 base, leaving 16 bases between them. The CDR3 DNA follows: TGTGCCAGCAGTCCTGGGGGAGGTCTGGCCAAAAACATTCAGTACTTC. Protein sequence: CASSPGGGLAKNIQYF.

The chain's CDR3 is CATSRDTAGLANTEAFF. CDR3 bases: TGTGCCACCAGCAGAGATACAGCAGGGCTTGCGAACACTGAAGCTTTCTTT. This chain links TRBV15 with TRBJ1-1; D is perhaps TRBD1 (5 bases). Trimming shortened V by 0 bases and J by 1 base, and 15 bases separated the two germline ends. This CDR3 has 17 residues. Looked up from germline, CDR1 is LNHNV and CDR2 is YYDKDF (reference sequence).

The chain combines TRBV19 with TRBJ1-5; D remains unclear. Germline V lookup: CDR1 LNHDA, CDR2 SQIVND (reference sequence). The CDR3 loop spans 16 amino acids. V was pared by 4 bases and J by 1 base, with 14 bases between. The CDR3 nucleotides are TGTGCCAGTAGTACCCCCCGGGTCTGGAGCAATCAGCCCCAGCATTTT. Protein product: CASSTPRVWSNQPQHF.

Here the CDR3 DNA reads TGCAGCGTGGAGACAGGGGAATCCTACGAGCAGTACTTC. This sequence encodes CSVETGESYEQYF. The chain recombines TRBV29-1 with TRBJ2-7; 8 nucleotides match TRBD1. V shed 6 bases and J 1 base; nucleotides not matched to a gene: 5. Germline assignment: CDR1 SQVTM and CDR2 ANQGSEA. The length of the CDR3 is 13 residues.

This sequence joins TRBV6-5 and TRBJ2-7; a weak D match, TRBD1 (8 bases). Germline values: CDR1 MNHEY, CDR2 SVGAGI. V lost 6 bases and J 3 bases, leaving 18 bases between the germline ends. The CDR3 covers 15 residues. The CDR3 spells CASRLASGGLYEQYF. CDR3 sequence (DNA): TGTGCCAGCAGACTAGCGTCAGGGGGCCTCTACGAGCAGTACTTC.

The gene calls are TRBV9 and TRBJ2-3; 13 bases line up with TRBD2. Germline V lookup: CDR1 SGDLS, CDR2 YYNGEE. V was pared by 3 bases and J by 2 bases, with 3 bases of the junction left unmatched. The CDR3 runs to 16 residues. The CDR3 DNA reads TGTGCCAGCAGCGGAGGGACTAGCGGGATCACAGATACGCAGTATTTT. It codes for CASSGGTSGITDTQYF.

V and J are TRBV27 and TRBJ1-5; 7 positions agree with TRBD1. CDR3 length equals 13 residues. V was pared by 6 bases and J by 2 bases, with 1 base of the junction left unmatched. CDR1 is MNHEY, CDR2 SMNVEV, per germline (reference sequence). CDR3 region: CASRDRGNQPQHF. DNA of the CDR3: TGTGCCAGCAGAGACAGGGGCAATCAGCCCCAGCATTTT.

The chain combines TRBV2 with TRBJ1-1; TRBD1 agrees at 8 bases. The CDR3 is made up of 15 amino acids. Losses at the gene ends were 6 bases for V and 6 bases for J; bases not matched to a gene: 12. The germline V gene encodes CDR1 SNHLY and CDR2 FYNNEI. CDR3 sequence (DNA): TGTGCCAGCAGGTTTCAGGGGGCGCTTAGCCCTGAAGCTTTCTTT. Protein product: CASRFQGALSPEAFF.

This clone was detected only once. This sequence joins TRBV4-1 and TRBJ1-2; 8 nucleotides match TRBD1. The CDR3 is 15 amino acids. Germline V gene lookup returns CDR1 MGHRA and CDR2 YSYEKL. The junction had 9 bases not matched to a gene; V was cut back by 4 bases and J by 5 bases. The CDR3 nucleotides are TGCGCCAGCAGCCCCGTCAGGGGGCTGGAATATGGCTACACCTTC. Translated: CASSPVRGLEYGYTF.

This chain connects TRBV6-1 to TRBJ2-3; TRBD2 matches 14 bases. Trimming removed 4 bases from V and 3 bases from J; junction bases left unmatched: 12. In germline, CDR1 is MNHNS, CDR2 SASEGT. The CDR3 has 19 residues. In DNA, the CDR3 is TGTGCCAGCAGTGTATTATCCGGGACTAGCGGGAGTTCAACAGATACGCAGTATTTT. Translated: CASSVLSGTSGSSTDTQYF.

The chain joins TRBV5-1 to TRBJ1-2; 8 bases are shared with TRBD1. The germline gives CDR1 SGHRS, CDR2 YFSETQ. The CDR3 runs 15 residues. Losses at the gene ends were 1 base for V and 6 bases for J; bases not matched to a gene: 8. The CDR3: CASSLKIGTGDGYTF. CDR3 in DNA: TGCGCCAGCAGCTTGAAAATCGGGACAGGAGATGGCTACACCTTC.

This clone was seen once. J is TRBJ1-2 and V is TRBV6-5; TRBD1 might be the D (5 bases). The germline V gene has CDR1 MNHEY and CDR2 SVGAGI. V lost 9 bases to trimming and J lost 4 bases, with 21 bases between them. The CDR3 has 15 amino acids. The CDR3 region is CASHKGDSQGYGYTF. The CDR3, as DNA: TGTGCCAGTCATAAGGGAGACAGCCAGGGCTATGGCTACACCTTC.

The genes are TRBV2 and TRBJ2-7; 7 bases align to TRBD1. This CDR3 region has 14 residues. Germline V gene sequence: CDR1 SNHLY, CDR2 FYNNEI. After removal of 4 bases from V and 0 bases from J, the junction contained 3 bases not matched to a gene. The CDR3 loop is CASSGDSDSYEQYF. The CDR3 DNA is TGTGCCAGCAGTGGGGACAGTGACTCCTACGAGCAGTACTTC.

The chain joins TRBV9 to TRBJ2-5; 8 bases align to TRBD1. The CDR3 consists of 16 residues. V lost 3 bases and J lost 1; bases outside the gene matches: 8. CDR1 and CDR2 (germline): SGDLS, YYNGEE. The CDR3 loop reads CASSAQGAGVQETQYF. Here the CDR3 DNA reads TGTGCCAGCAGCGCCCAGGGGGCCGGGGTCCAAGAGACCCAGTACTTC. The variable domain in full, with the rest retrieved from reference TRBV9 and TRBJ2-5, is DSGVTQTPKHLITATGQRVTLRCSPRSGDLSVYWYQQSLDQGLQFLIQYYNGEERAKGNILERFSAQQFPDLHSELNLSSLELGDSALYFCASSAQGAGVQETQYFGPGTRLLVL.

CDR3: CATSGTGSGETQYF. CDR3 DNA sequence: TGTGCCACCAGTGGAACAGGGTCTGGAGAGACCCAGTACTTC. This chain joins TRBV24-1 and TRBJ2-5, with D perhaps TRBD1 (6 bases). The CDR3 is made up of 14 amino acids. Trimming shortened V by 5 bases and J by 4 bases, and 13 bases separated the two germline ends. Germline CDR1 reads KGHDR; CDR2 reads SFDVKD.

The V call is TRBV6-5, the J call TRBJ1-5, with 9 positions matching TRBD1. Trimming cost V 2 bases and J 4 bases; bases outside gene matches: 3. The germline CDR1 and CDR2 sequences are MNHEY and SVGAGI. The CDR3 has 15 residues. As DNA, the CDR3 is TGTGCCAGCAGTTACGACGGGACAGGGAATCAGCCCCAGCATTTT. Translating gives CASSYDGTGNQPQHF.

CDR3: CASSWDNSTDTQYF. The CDR3 DNA is TGTGCCAGCAGCTGGGACAATAGCACAGATACGCAGTATTTT. This chain uses TRBV5-4 with TRBJ2-3, with a weak D call TRBD1 (6 bases). Germline V lookup: CDR1 SGHNT, CDR2 YYREEE (reference sequence). V shed 3 bases and J shed 0 bases, with 8 bases lying between them. CDR3 length: 14 amino acids.

The rearrangement joins TRBV24-1 to TRBJ2-1, with TRBD2 matching over 8 bases. Germline CDR1 reads KGHDR; CDR2 reads SFDVKD. The CDR3 length is 16 residues. The V gene end was trimmed by 3 bases and the J gene end by 2 bases; junction bases not matched to a gene: 5. The CDR3 bases are TGTGCCACCAGTGATAGGAGCGGGAGCCCCTACAATGAGCAGTTCTTC. Protein: CATSDRSGSPYNEQFF.

The V call is TRBV5-4, the J call TRBJ2-3; TRBD2 aligns across 9 bases. Germline V lookup: CDR1 SGHNT, CDR2 YYREEE (reference sequence). This CDR3 contains 16 residues. The V and J ends lost 2 bases and 2 bases, in that order; junction bases with no gene match: 6. The CDR3 spells CASSFHLAGFTDTQYF. CDR3 DNA sequence: TGTGCCAGCAGCTTTCATCTAGCGGGATTCACAGATACGCAGTATTTT.

This clone was counted a few times. V usage is TRBV6-2 or TRBV6-3 and J usage is TRBJ1-2; 7 bases line up with TRBD1. Germline CDR1 is MNHEY and CDR2 is SVGEGT. J lost 8 bases, V lost 1 base, and 10 bases had no gene match. The CDR3 totals 15 residues. The CDR3 protein is CASSYYDRVWGGYTF. CDR3 coding DNA: TGTGCCAGCAGTTACTACGACAGGGTGTGGGGAGGCTACACCTTC.

CDR3 protein: CASSRRMGTGGGHEQYF. As DNA, the CDR3 is TGTGCCAGCAGCCGTCGGATGGGGACAGGGGGCGGCCACGAGCAGTACTTC. The chain recombines TRBV11-2 with TRBJ2-7; 12 bases fit TRBD1. Germline V gives CDR1 SGHAT, CDR2 FQNNGV. CDR3 length: 17 residues. V was pared by 5 bases and J by 5 bases, with 13 bases of the junction left unmatched. The variable domain in full, completed from reference TRBV11-2 and TRBJ2-7, reads EAGVAQSPRYKIIEKRQSVAFWCNPISGHATLYWYQQILGQGPKLLIQFQNNGVVDDSQLPKDRFSAERLKGVDSTLKIQPAKLEDSAVYLCASSRRMGTGGGHEQYFGPGTRLTVT.

The V and J genes are TRBV7-6 and TRBJ2-1; D might be TRBD1 or TRBD2, each matching 5 bases. This CDR3 has 16 residues. V was pared by 0 bases and J by 3 bases, with 12 bases between. CDR1 and CDR2 from the germline V gene are SGHVS and FNYEAQ. In nucleotides, the CDR3 is TGTGCCAGCAGCTTAGCGGGACCTTGGAGCTACAATGAGCAGTTCTTC. Protein: CASSLAGPWSYNEQFF.

The DNA of the CDR3 is TGTGCCAGTAGTATCAGTACTGGCTCCTACAATGAGCAGTTCTTC. It is translated as CASSISTGSYNEQFF. J is TRBJ2-1 and V is TRBV19, with unresolved D. The V and J ends lost 3 bases and 0 bases respectively, with 9 bases between them. Germline-derived CDR1 and CDR2 are LNHDA and SQIVND (reference sequence). The CDR3 spans 15 residues.

This chain uses TRBV19 with TRBJ1-5; D is undetermined. Germline CDR1 reads LNHDA; CDR2 reads SQIVND (reference sequence). V was trimmed by 5 bases and J by 4 bases, leaving 15 bases between them. CDR3 size: 15 residues. The CDR3 region has the DNA TGTGCCAGTAGTTTCCCACCCGGGGTAAATCAGCCCCAGCATTTT. Its protein product is CASSFPPGVNQPQHF.